Each of the 25 T cell receptor beta chains below was sequenced from the same sample in a study of T cell changes during pregnancy in multiple sclerosis. Profiled with immunoSEQ multiplex PCR; TCRdb holds only in-frame clones, not every one. The sample holds tens of thousands of clones, around 90% seen once. Sample: peripheral blood, taken in the third trimester of pregnancy. The receptors shown here come from a female donor in good health, enrolled as a control in a pregnancy study.

Only a few counts were recorded for this clone. V gene TRBV4-2 combines with J gene TRBJ2-1; TRBD2 agrees at 12 bases. After removal of 3 bases from V and 8 bases from J, the junction contained 5 bases not matched to a gene. The CDR3 contains 15 residues. CDR1 is LGHNA, CDR2 YNFKEQ, per germline. The CDR3 DNA reads TGTGCCAGCAGCCACGGACTAGCGGGGATCGATGAGCAGTTCTTC. Translated, it gives CASSHGLAGIDEQFF.

This clone was observed once. The chain employs TRBV10-1 and TRBJ2-7, with 8 bases that match TRBD1. After removal of 4 bases from V and 6 bases from J, the junction contained 8 bases not matched to a gene. CDR3 length: 14 amino acids. Germline V lookup: CDR1 WNHNN, CDR2 SYGVQD (reference sequence). The CDR3 region is CASSADRENVEQYF. The CDR3 bases are TGCGCCAGCAGTGCGGACAGGGAAAACGTCGAGCAGTACTTC.

The CDR3 bases are TGTGCCAGCAGCCCACGGAGGGAAAAACTGTTTTTT. It specifies CASSPRREKLFF. The J gene is TRBJ1-4, the V gene TRBV6-1; D uncertain. CDR1 and CDR2 from the germline V gene are MNHNS and SASEGT. This CDR3 has 12 amino acids. The V end was cut by 6 bases, the J end by 8 bases, with 10 bases between.

This chain joins TRBV5-6 and TRBJ1-4, with D maybe TRBD1 (5 bases). The germline V gene encodes CDR1 SGHDT and CDR2 YYEEEE. The V end was cut by 1 base, the J end by 3 bases, with 10 bases between. The CDR3 contains 15 residues. Here the CDR3 DNA reads TGTGCCAGCAGCTTGAGCAGGGCCCCTAATGAAAAACTGTTTTTT. As protein: CASSLSRAPNEKLFF.

The DNA for the CDR3 is TGTGCCAGCAGTTACTCCGGGACATCCGAAGCTTTCTTT. Translating it yields CASSYSGTSEAFF. The genes are TRBV6-5 and TRBJ1-1, with TRBD1 as a possible D gene (6 bases). Germline CDR1 is MNHEY and CDR2 is SVGAGI. Trimming took off 0 bases at V and 8 bases at J, with 10 bases between the two ends. This CDR3 region has 13 residues.

The chain carries TRBV10-3 and TRBJ2-7; 7 bases match TRBD1. From germline, CDR1 is ENHRY and CDR2 SYGVKD. The trim removed 2 bases at V and 4 bases at J, leaving 8 bases unmatched. The CDR3 is made up of 15 amino acids. Written as DNA, the CDR3 is TGTGCCATCAGTGAGCAGGGGGAAATCTTATACGAGCAGTACTTC. This encodes CAISEQGEILYEQYF.

CDR3 amino acids: CASSPGHSGSSYNEQFF. CDR3 DNA: TGTGCCAGTAGTCCCGGGCATAGCGGGAGTAGCTACAATGAGCAGTTCTTC. V and J are TRBV19 and TRBJ2-1, with 9 bases aligning to TRBD2. V was clipped by 5 bases and J by 3 bases; unmatched bases: 11. The CDR3 runs 17 residues. Germline lookup yields CDR1 LNHDA and CDR2 SQIVND (reference sequence).

This clone was seen only a few times. This sequence joins TRBV7-2 and TRBJ2-3, with 8 nucleotides matching TRBD1. The CDR3 sequence is 16 residues long. Germline CDR1 is SGHTA and CDR2 is FQGNSA. Germline trimming cut 2 bases from V and 1 base from J; bases unmatched to any gene: 5. CDR3 sequence: CASSLTGGVGTDTQYF. The CDR3 DNA is TGTGCCAGCAGCTTAACAGGGGGTGTCGGCACAGATACGCAGTATTTT.

V and J are TRBV14 and TRBJ2-5; a possible D gene is TRBD2 (7 bases). CDR3 length: 15 amino acids. Trimming removed 1 base at V and 4 bases at J, with 13 bases between. Germline values: CDR1 SGHDN, CDR2 FVKESK. DNA for the CDR3: TGTGCCAGCAGCCAAGGAAGGGGGAGGGGAGAGACCCAGTACTTC. Translation: CASSQGRGRGETQYF.

The chain carries TRBV2 and TRBJ1-1; D gene ambiguous. This CDR3 comprises 15 residues. V was cut by 0 bases and J by 6 bases, with 14 bases left in between. In germline, CDR1 is SNHLY, CDR2 FYNNEI. The CDR3 here is CASSEAAGEGAEAFF. DNA for the CDR3: TGTGCCAGCAGTGAAGCTGCTGGGGAGGGAGCTGAAGCTTTCTTT.

The V call is TRBV19, the J call TRBJ1-2; no clear D. From germline, CDR1 is LNHDA and CDR2 SQIVND (reference sequence). This CDR3 is 12 amino acids long. V gave up 6 bases and J gave up 2 bases, with 7 bases separating them. The DNA of the CDR3 is TGTGCCAGTAGGGCTGGCAACTATGGCTACACCTTC. Encoded protein: CASRAGNYGYTF.

The gene calls are TRBV5-1 and TRBJ2-1; 11 nucleotides line up with TRBD2. Germline CDR1 is SGHRS and CDR2 is YFSETQ. Germline trimming cut 9 bases from V and 10 bases from J; bases unmatched to any gene: 15. This CDR3 has 15 residues. The CDR3 nucleotides read TGCGCCACCACGACTAGCGGGACCCCTGGTATGGAGCAGTTCTTC. Encoded protein: CATTTSGTPGMEQFF.

The rearrangement uses TRBV7-2 and TRBJ2-3; no definite D call. This CDR3 region has 12 residues. The V and J ends lost 1 base and 6 bases respectively, with 5 bases between them. CDR1 is SGHTA and CDR2 is FQGNSA in the germline V gene. The CDR3 DNA follows: TGTGCCAGCAGCTTAGTAGTGGATACGCAGTATTTT. As protein: CASSLVVDTQYF.

This chain connects TRBV29-1 to TRBJ2-3; 8 bases match TRBD2. CDR1 SQVTM and CDR2 ANQGSEA come from the germline V gene. V lost 6 bases, J lost 3 bases, and 5 bases stayed unmatched. The CDR3 has 13 residues. In DNA form, the CDR3 reads TGCAGCGTGGACGGGGGGGAGACAGATACGCAGTATTTT. This translates into CSVDGGETDTQYF.

The chain couples TRBV6-5 to TRBJ1-5, with a tentative D call TRBD1 (5 bases). The CDR3 length is 14 residues. Trimming pared 6 bases from V and 4 bases from J, leaving 13 bases between. The V gene's germline CDR1 is MNHEY and CDR2 SVGAGI. Here the CDR3 DNA reads TGTGCCAGCAGGTCCCTGGGGCTGAATCAGCCCCAGCATTTT. It specifies CASRSLGLNQPQHF.

This clone was observed a handful of times. V usage is TRBV6-5 and J usage is TRBJ1-1; D remains unclear. Trimming took off 7 bases at V and 0 bases at J, with 6 bases between the two ends. The CDR3 spans 12 residues. CDR1 and CDR2 from the germline V gene are MNHEY and SVGAGI. This chain's CDR3 is CASKRLNTEAFF. The CDR3 DNA follows: TGTGCCAGCAAGAGGCTGAACACTGAAGCTTTCTTT.

The J gene is TRBJ1-2, the V gene TRBV19; D ambiguous. V was cut by 2 bases and J by 3 bases, with 16 bases left in between. Germline V gives CDR1 LNHDA, CDR2 SQIVND (reference sequence). The CDR3 is made up of 16 amino acids. The CDR3 here is CASSITARSFYYGYTF. CDR3 DNA sequence: TGTGCCAGTAGTATAACCGCCCGGTCCTTCTACTATGGCTACACCTTC.

With respect to this clone: The same CDR3 arises from other DNA sequences in this sample as well. The CDR3 nucleotides read TGTGCCAGCAGCGTAGGGCAGGGTAGTGAAAAACTGTTTTTT. Residues: CASSVGQGSEKLFF. The chain joins TRBV9 to TRBJ1-4, with a possible D match to TRBD1 (5 bases). Germline V gene lookup returns CDR1 SGDLS and CDR2 YYNGEE. The CDR3 contains 14 residues. Trimming took 0 bases from V and 7 from J, leaving 10 bases between them.

J is TRBJ2-3 and V is TRBV2; D perhaps matches TRBD1 (6 bases). Trimming took 4 bases from V and 2 from J, leaving 13 bases between them. The CDR3 sequence is 15 residues long. Germline CDR1 and CDR2: SNHLY and FYNNEI. The CDR3 DNA follows: TGTGCCAGCAGTGGACAGGCGCTTAACACAGATACGCAGTATTTT. Protein: CASSGQALNTDTQYF.

This chain connects TRBV7-2 to TRBJ1-4, with 9 nucleotides matching TRBD1. The CDR3 loop spans 17 amino acids. The V and J ends lost 5 bases and 2 bases, in that order; junction bases with no gene match: 9. The germline CDR1 and CDR2 sequences are SGHTA and FQGNSA. CDR3 region: CASSPSTGGSTNEKLFF. CDR3 coding DNA: TGTGCCAGCAGCCCATCGACAGGGGGGTCGACTAATGAAAAACTGTTTTTT.

The chain employs TRBV4-2 and TRBJ1-1; TRBD1 agrees at 7 bases. The germline V gene encodes CDR1 LGHNA and CDR2 YNFKEQ. This CDR3 spans 18 amino acids. Losses at the gene ends were 2 bases for V and 0 bases for J; bases not matched to a gene: 12. The CDR3 spells CASSQLVTLDRVNTEAFF. The CDR3 nucleotides are TGTGCCAGCAGCCAACTTGTGACACTAGACAGGGTGAACACTGAAGCTTTCTTT.

CDR3 in amino acids: CASSVDSHTEAFF. Written as DNA, the CDR3 is TGTGCCAGCAGCGTAGACAGCCACACTGAAGCTTTCTTT. This chain uses TRBV9 with TRBJ1-1; no clear D gene. Between the trimmed V and J ends, which lost 0 bases and 3 bases, there was a span of 6 bases. Germline CDR1 is SGDLS and CDR2 is YYNGEE. The CDR3 is 13 amino acids.

The chain links TRBV11-3 to TRBJ2-1; perhaps TRBD1 as D (6 bases). V lost 1 base to trimming and J lost 9 bases, with 16 bases between them. Per germline, CDR1 SGHNT and CDR2 YENEEA. This CDR3 is 15 amino acids long. CDR3 region: CASSLGGGPLGEQFF. In DNA form, the CDR3 reads TGTGCCAGCAGCTTAGGTGGGGGCCCTTTAGGTGAGCAGTTCTTC.

The chain is built from TRBV7-8 and TRBJ1-4, with 7 positions matching TRBD1. Trimming took 2 bases from V and 1 from J; bases not matched to a gene: 1. Germline CDR1 is SGHVS and CDR2 is FQNEAQ. This CDR3 is 15 amino acids long. CDR3: CASSLRQGTNEKLFF. The CDR3 bases are TGTGCCAGCAGCTTACGACAGGGAACTAATGAAAAACTGTTTTTT.

The chain combines TRBV19 with TRBJ1-1; D call uncertain. V shed 10 bases and J shed 3 bases, with 12 bases lying between them. The CDR3 has 12 amino acids. In germline, CDR1 is LNHDA, CDR2 SQIVND (reference sequence). CDR3 region: CAISNADTEAFF. For the CDR3, the DNA is TGTGCCATTTCAAATGCGGACACTGAAGCTTTCTTT.